The 17 T cell receptor beta chains listed next were all sequenced from one sample in a study of T-cell reconstitution after alpha-beta-depleted transplantation in children (dated by TCRdb to the mid-2010s). The meaning of the sample's treatment or condition label: allogeneic hematopoietic cell transplantation with graft depleted of TCRalphabeta T cells and CD19 B cells. Libraries were built with PCR. Sequenced using an Illumina HiSeq 2500. TCR libraries were prepared with molecular barcoding, using unique molecular identifiers to normalize TCRbeta repertoire quantification. TCRdb trimmed public reads at Q25 via fastp, called clones via MiXCR and kept in-frame beta chains. Rows with a matching CDR3 protein are joined into one entry that keeps the most common DNA and genes. The sample records 580,000 or so distinct CDR3 sequences, 23% of which are singletons. The ten largest clones add up to 12% to 15% of the sample.

The sample consisted of PBMCs, mostly from graft donor cells, taken 360 days after TCRalphabeta/CD19-depleted stem cell transplant. The receptors derive from a boy less than two years old who had a stem cell transplant for acute myeloid leukemia, so the T cells may come from the graft donor.

This clonotype was recorded only once. V gene TRBV20-1 combines with J gene TRBJ2-7, with D perhaps matching TRBD2 (6 bases). Trimming took 0 bases from V and 2 from J, leaving 11 bases between them. The CDR3 consists of 14 residues. Germline loops: CDR1 DFQATT, CDR2 SNEGSKA (reference sequence). The CDR3: CSARDGGAAYEQYF. Written as DNA, the CDR3 is TGCAGTGCTAGAGATGGCGGGGCTGCCTACGAGCAGTACTTC.

This clonotype appeared a few times. The rearrangement links TRBV11-2 to TRBJ2-7; D unclear. The CDR3 runs to 12 residues. The germline gives CDR1 SGHAT, CDR2 FQNNGV. Trimming took off 8 bases at V and 3 bases at J, with 11 bases between the two ends. CDR3 nucleotide sequence: TGTGCCAGCGGCCAGGCCAGCTACGAGCAGTACGTC. This gives the protein CASGQASYEQYV.

The chain employs TRBV5-4 and TRBJ2-5; no clear D. Germline CDR1 SGHNT, CDR2 YYREEE (reference sequence). V was pared by 0 bases and J by 2 bases, with 11 bases between. This CDR3 contains 15 residues. The CDR3 sequence is CASSLALGSQETQYF. The CDR3 DNA reads TGTGCCAGCAGCTTGGCTCTCGGTTCACAAGAGACCCAGTACTTC.

This clonotype came up a few times. V and J are TRBV6-1 and TRBJ1-1, with unresolved D. The CDR3 is 10 amino acids. Germline CDR1 reads MNHNS; CDR2 reads SASEGT. The V end was cut by 5 bases, the J end by 6 bases, with 4 bases between. The DNA for the CDR3 is TGTGCCAGCAGTACACCTGAAGCTTTCTTT. Protein product: CASSTPEAFF.

The V and J genes are TRBV6-5 and TRBJ2-7; D is uncertain. V shed 5 bases and J shed 0 bases, with 8 bases lying between them. CDR1 is MNHEY, CDR2 SVGAGI, per germline. The CDR3 is 13 residues long. Written as DNA, the CDR3 is TGTGCCAGCAGTCCTCGAAACTCCTACGAGCAGTACGTC. This encodes CASSPRNSYEQYV.

The chain joins TRBV11-2 to TRBJ2-7, with 12 bases that match TRBD2. The germline V gene encodes CDR1 SGHAT and CDR2 FQNNGV. The V gene end was trimmed by 1 base and the J gene end by 2 bases; junction bases not matched to a gene: 12. This CDR3 is 19 amino acids long. CDR3 sequence (DNA): TGTGCCAGCAGCTTAGTTATAAGGGCACTAGCGGGGGGACCCTACGAGCAGTACTTC. It codes for CASSLVIRALAGGPYEQYF.

This clonotype was counted many times. This chain joins TRBV12-3 or TRBV12-4 and TRBJ2-7; 7 bases agree with TRBD1. V was pared by 6 bases and J by 1 base, with 9 bases of the junction left unmatched. This CDR3 contains 15 residues. The CDR3, as DNA: TGTGCCAGCAGACACCATGGACAGGCTTCCTACGAGCAGTACTTC. This gives the protein CASRHHGQASYEQYF.

This clonotype has at least ten counts. The V and J genes are TRBV6-6 and TRBJ2-7, with a weak D call TRBD2 (6 bases). Per the germline V gene, CDR1 is MNHNY and CDR2 is SVGAGI (reference sequence). The CDR3 length is 13 residues. The V end was cut by 2 bases, the J end by 5 bases, with 10 bases between. CDR3: CASSYRGADEQYF. CDR3 bases: TGTGCCAGCAGTTACCGCGGGGCGGACGAGCAGTACTTC.

This chain joins TRBV12-3 or TRBV12-4 and TRBJ1-3; D unresolved. This CDR3 contains 14 residues. V gave up 3 bases and J gave up 5 bases, with 11 bases separating them. In DNA, the CDR3 is TGTGCCAGCAGTTTGGTGGGCCCGAGAAACACCATATATTTT. Its protein product is CASSLVGPRNTIYF.

This clonotype was counted only a few times. This chain joins TRBV15 and TRBJ1-2, with 8 bases identical to TRBD1. Germline values: CDR1 LNHNV, CDR2 YYDKDF (reference sequence). The CDR3 consists of 14 residues. V dropped 2 bases and J dropped 3; count of bases not matched to a gene: 2. Here the CDR3 DNA reads TGTGCCACCAGCAGATCGGACAGGGACTATGGCTACACCTTC. Amino acid sequence: CATSRSDRDYGYTF.

This clonotype showed up many times. The chain employs TRBV11-1 and TRBJ2-6; TRBD2 is a possible D gene (6 bases). The germline gives CDR1 SGHAT, CDR2 FQDESV (reference sequence). CDR3 length equals 18 residues. V was shortened by 8 bases and J by 0 bases, with 20 bases between the two germline ends. Here the CDR3 DNA reads TGTGCCAGCTGGGGTGGCGGGACGCTAAGCTCTGGGGCCAACGTCCTGACTTTC. Encoded protein: CASWGGGTLSSGANVLTF.

This clonotype has ten or more counts. The chain recombines TRBV20-1 with TRBJ2-5; perhaps TRBD1 as D (6 bases). CDR3 length: 14 amino acids. V dropped 0 bases and J dropped 1 base, with 9 bases sitting between them. Germline V gene data show CDR1 as DFQATT and CDR2 as SNEGSKA (reference sequence). CDR3 DNA: TGCAGTGCTAGAGATAGCAGGGGCCAAGAGACCCAGTACTTC. Translated: CSARDSRGQETQYF.

In DNA form, the CDR3 reads TGTGCCTGGAGTAGTCGGCAAGAGCAGTACTTC. This encodes CAWSSRQEQYF. The genes are TRBV30 and TRBJ2-7, with unresolved D. This CDR3 has 11 amino acids. The germline V gene encodes CDR1 GTSNPN and CDR2 SVGIG (reference sequence). Between the trimmed V and J ends, which lost 2 bases and 7 bases, there was a span of 9 bases.

This chain links TRBV6-1 with TRBJ2-3; D unresolved. The CDR3 sequence is 17 residues long. V lost 4 bases, J lost 4 bases, and 21 bases lay in between. Germline V gene sequence: CDR1 MNHNS, CDR2 SASEGT. The CDR3 here is CASSVGLAEQNADTQYF. The DNA for the CDR3 is TGTGCCAGCAGTGTTGGGCTCGCGGAACAAAACGCAGATACGCAGTATTTT.

This chain uses TRBV10-3 with TRBJ2-7; 8 nucleotides align to TRBD2. V shed 2 bases and J 6 bases; nucleotides not matched to a gene: 6. The CDR3 is 14 residues long. Germline CDR1 and CDR2: ENHRY and SYGVKD. The CDR3 loop is CAISEARAGGEQYV. The DNA of the CDR3 is TGTGCCATCAGTGAGGCCCGGGCGGGAGGCGAGCAGTACGTC.

This clonotype occurred many times. The chain is built from TRBV7-2 and TRBJ2-7; 11 nucleotides match TRBD2. The V gene's germline CDR1 is SGHTA and CDR2 FQGNSA. The CDR3 extends over 17 amino acids. J gave up 1 base and V 4 bases, and 9 bases lay outside the gene matches. The CDR3 coding sequence is TGTGCCAGCAGCTCGTCAACGGCTAGCGGGGGGTCCTACGAGCAGTACTTC. As protein: CASSSSTASGGSYEQYF.

There are many counts of this clonotype. The rearrangement uses TRBV6-2 or TRBV6-3 and TRBJ2-1; D is uncertain. V lost 0 bases and J lost 4, with 10 bases in between. CDR3 length: 15 residues. CDR1 is MNHEY and CDR2 is SVGEGT in the germline V gene. CDR3 protein: CASSYSTSPYNEQFF. CDR3 DNA sequence: TGTGCCAGCAGTTACTCGACCAGTCCATACAATGAGCAGTTCTTC.